Listed here are 24 T cell receptor beta chains from one sample, sequenced in a study of CD8 T cells in ankylosing spondylitis. Using its own MiXCR run on the 5' RACE reads, TCRdb lists one record per CDR3 protein. The sample has around 770,000 distinct CDR3 sequences; roughly 12% are singletons. No cognate antigen is known for these TCRs. Study results and caveats: Seemingly distinctive of ankylosing spondylitis blood was a TCR beta motif formed by eight highly homologous variants.

The sequencing input was blood, either unsorted or a sorted T cell fraction (not recorded which). The receptor source for this set is a male donor with ankylosing spondylitis.

This chain joins TRBV7-2 and TRBJ1-1; D is unresolved. Trimming removed 4 bases at V and 11 bases at J, with 23 bases between. This CDR3 is 15 amino acids long. Germline assignment: CDR1 SGHTA and CDR2 FQGNSA. The CDR3 protein is CASSSIMSGGREAFF. The CDR3 bases are TGTGCCAGCAGCTCAATTATGTCGGGCGGGCGGGAGGCTTTCTTT.

A few counts support this clonotype. The chain uses TRBV6-2 or TRBV6-3 and TRBJ2-3; tentatively, D is TRBD1 (5 bases). The CDR3 has 14 amino acids. The V end was cut by 7 bases, the J end by 1 base, with 12 bases between. Looked up from germline, CDR1 is MNHEY and CDR2 is SVGEGT. CDR3: CASNDRIRTDTQYF. The DNA of the CDR3 is TGTGCCAGCAACGACAGAATACGCACAGATACGCAGTATTTT.

This sequence joins TRBV5-1 and TRBJ2-1, with a tentative D call TRBD2 (5 bases). Per the germline V gene, CDR1 is SGHRS and CDR2 is YFSETQ. The CDR3 has 17 amino acids. Trimming took off 1 base at V and 0 bases at J, with 14 bases between the two ends. The CDR3 DNA reads TGCGCCAGCAGCTTGTTTGTGGACTTTAGCTCCTACAATGAGCAGTTCTTC. Protein: CASSLFVDFSSYNEQFF.

This clonotype was seen only a few times. V and J are TRBV6-1 and TRBJ2-5, with a weak D call TRBD2 (6 bases). The CDR3 extends over 14 amino acids. The germline V and J ends were trimmed by 6 bases and 1 base, with 12 bases remaining between them. Germline-derived CDR1 and CDR2 are MNHNS and SASEGT. The CDR3 region is CASSRAGSQETQYF. The CDR3 DNA sequence: TGTGCCAGCAGCCGCGCGGGATCCCAAGAGACCCAGTACTTC.

This chain links TRBV28 with TRBJ2-3; TRBD1 aligns across 7 bases. The germline gives CDR1 MDHEN, CDR2 SYDVKM. The CDR3 consists of 18 residues. The J segment lost 0 bases and the V segment lost 3 bases, leaving 12 bases of the junction unmatched. CDR3 loop: CASSFADRVIPSTDTQYF. As DNA, the CDR3 is TGTGCCAGCAGTTTTGCTGACAGGGTAATTCCTAGCACAGATACGCAGTATTTT.

The chain links TRBV20-1 to TRBJ1-1; 7 bases align to TRBD1. The CDR3 totals 14 residues. Germline assignment: CDR1 DFQATT and CDR2 SNEGSKA (reference sequence). V lost 4 bases, J lost 9 bases, and 14 bases stayed unmatched. The chain's CDR3 is CSATRQGQGIKAFF. CDR3 nucleotide sequence: TGCAGTGCTACGCGACAGGGTCAGGGGATAAAAGCTTTCTTT.

This clonotype was seen only a few times. The chain carries TRBV3-1 and TRBJ2-3, with D unclear. Per germline, CDR1 LGHDT and CDR2 YNNKEL (reference sequence). V dropped 6 bases and J dropped 1 base, with 5 bases sitting between them. The CDR3 covers 12 residues. The DNA for the CDR3 is TGTGCCAGCAGAAGGGGCACAGATACGCAGTATTTT. Translation: CASRRGTDTQYF.

There are a few counts of this clonotype. The chain joins TRBV7-2 to TRBJ2-5, with D maybe TRBD1 (5 bases). The germline V gene encodes CDR1 SGHTA and CDR2 FQGNSA. The CDR3 extends over 14 amino acids. V lost 6 bases and J 3 bases, leaving 14 bases between the germline ends. In DNA form, the CDR3 reads TGTGCCAGCAGTCCGAACGGCAGGGAAGAGACCCAGTACTTC. Its translation: CASSPNGREETQYF. The entire variable domain, with the rest obtained from reference TRBV7-2 and TRBJ2-5, is as follows: GAGVSQSPSNKVTEKGKDVELRCDPISGHTALYWYRQSLGQGLEFLIYFQGNSAPDKSGLPSDRFSAERTGGSVSTLTIQRTQQEDSAVYLCASSPNGREETQYFGPGTRLLVL.

J is TRBJ2-1 and V is TRBV10-3, with 8 bases matching TRBD1. V lost 0 bases to trimming and J lost 9 bases; unmatched junction nucleotides: 4. The CDR3 sequence is 14 residues long. The germline V gene has CDR1 ENHRY and CDR2 SYGVKD. The CDR3 sequence is CAISESHRGAEQFF. The CDR3 region has the DNA TGTGCCATCAGTGAGTCCCACAGGGGGGCTGAGCAGTTCTTC.

At least ten counts were recorded for this clonotype. The gene calls are TRBV10-3 and TRBJ1-2; D gene ambiguous. With 11 bases removed from V and 14 bases from J, the gap between germline ends came to 21 bases. Germline V gives CDR1 ENHRY, CDR2 SYGVKD. The CDR3 spans 11 residues. CDR3 region: CAARTGGSDTF. The CDR3 bases are TGTGCCGCCCGGACGGGTGGGTCGGATACCTTC.

This chain links TRBV29-1 with TRBJ1-1; the D is unclear. This CDR3 region has 14 residues. The germline CDR1 and CDR2 sequences are SQVTM and ANQGSEA. V dropped 7 bases and J dropped 8 bases, with 23 bases sitting between them. The CDR3 bases are TGCAGCGAAACCGGGATACTCAACCGGGTGGAAGCTTTCTTT. This codes for CSETGILNRVEAFF.

This clonotype was found a few times. This chain connects TRBV4-3 to TRBJ2-1; TRBD2 matches 14 bases. The CDR3 length is 17 residues. Germline CDR1 reads LGHNA; CDR2 reads YSLEER. Trimming took 4 bases from V and 0 from J; bases not matched to a gene: 2. CDR3 protein: CASSRGLAGDSYNEQFF. The CDR3 DNA reads as TGCGCCAGCAGCCGGGGACTAGCGGGGGACTCCTACAATGAGCAGTTCTTC.

This sequence joins TRBV7-3 and TRBJ1-3; possibly TRBD1 for D (5 bases). CDR1 is SGHTA, CDR2 FQGTGA, per germline. V gave up 5 bases and J gave up 2 bases, with 10 bases separating them. The CDR3 runs 14 residues. The CDR3 reads CASSDQGPGNTIYF. The DNA for the CDR3 is TGTGCCAGCAGCGATCAGGGTCCTGGAAACACCATATATTTT.

The chain employs TRBV4-3 and TRBJ2-1; possibly TRBD2 for D (6 bases). The germline V gene has CDR1 LGHNA and CDR2 YSLEER. V was shortened by 4 bases and J by 9 bases, with 25 bases between the two germline ends. The CDR3 spans 17 residues. CDR3 in DNA: TGCGCCAGCAGCCTTGTAGCCGGGACTGGAAAGGGGAGTGAGCAGTTCTTC. Its protein is CASSLVAGTGKGSEQFF.

The rearrangement joins TRBV6-1 to TRBJ2-1; D not certain. The CDR3 is 13 amino acids. The germline CDR1 and CDR2 sequences are MNHNS and SASEGT. Deletions cut 4 bases from V and 9 bases from J, with 13 bases between. The chain's CDR3 is CASSVGLRLEQFF. CDR3 nucleotide sequence: TGTGCCAGCAGTGTAGGGCTCCGCCTTGAGCAGTTCTTC.

The V call is TRBV20-1, the J call TRBJ2-3, with D perhaps TRBD1 or TRBD2 (5 bases each). Germline V gene data show CDR1 as DFQATT and CDR2 as SNEGSKA (reference sequence). The CDR3 spans 13 residues. The V end was cut by 8 bases, the J end by 1 base, with 13 bases between. The CDR3 is CSPTRDGTDTQYF. The CDR3 region has the DNA TGCAGTCCTACCCGGGACGGCACAGATACGCAGTATTTT.

The chain is built from TRBV6-1 and TRBJ2-7, with 8 nucleotides matching TRBD2. The CDR3 has 13 amino acids. J was trimmed by 4 bases and V by 5 bases; bases with no gene match: 4. The germline CDR1 and CDR2 sequences are MNHNS and SASEGT. The CDR3 coding sequence is TGTGCCAGCAGTCCGAGCGGGAGATACGAGCAGTACTTC. Protein sequence: CASSPSGRYEQYF.

This clonotype has a count of ten or more. The chain links TRBV5-1 to TRBJ1-2; D may be TRBD1 (5 bases). The V gene lost 2 bases and the J gene lost 8 bases, with 10 bases spanning the gap. Germline lookup yields CDR1 SGHRS and CDR2 YFSETQ. This CDR3 contains 12 residues. CDR3 sequence: CASSFSGGGYTF. CDR3 DNA: TGCGCCAGCAGCTTCTCCGGGGGAGGCTACACCTTC.

This clonotype was picked up many times. V is TRBV10-3 and J is TRBJ2-5, with D hard to call. The CDR3 loop spans 13 amino acids. Trimming pared 2 bases from V and 4 bases from J, leaving 8 bases between. Germline V gene data show CDR1 as ENHRY and CDR2 as SYGVKD. CDR3 sequence: CAISEILGETQYF. The CDR3 bases are TGTGCCATCAGTGAGATCTTGGGAGAGACCCAGTACTTC.

Only a few counts were recorded for this clonotype. Written as DNA, the CDR3 is TGTGCCAGCAGTTTATTCTGGAAATCCGGGGAGCTGTTTTTT. As protein: CASSLFWKSGELFF. This chain joins TRBV28 and TRBJ2-2, with D unclear. V lost 1 base and J lost 6, with 9 bases in between. Germline CDR1 MDHEN, CDR2 SYDVKM. CDR3 size: 14 residues.

The chain employs TRBV6-2 or TRBV6-3 and TRBJ2-7; 9 nucleotides agree with TRBD1. Germline V lookup: CDR1 MNHEY, CDR2 SVGEGT. This CDR3 region has 14 residues. V lost 2 bases, J lost 4 bases, and 3 bases stayed unmatched. CDR3 protein: CASSYVGQGYEQYF. The CDR3 DNA reads as TGTGCCAGCAGTTACGTCGGACAGGGGTACGAGCAGTACTTC.

This clonotype was counted only a few times. J is TRBJ1-1 and V is TRBV27; D ambiguous. Trimming shortened V by 5 bases and J by 10 bases, and 17 bases separated the two germline ends. CDR1 and CDR2 (germline): MNHEY, SMNVEV (reference sequence). CDR3 size: 13 residues. CDR3: CASSPDLVARAFF. The CDR3 region has the DNA TGTGCCAGCAGTCCAGATCTCGTGGCTAGAGCTTTCTTT.

This clonotype was picked up one time. This rearrangement joins TRBV28 to TRBJ2-1; no clear D. Trimming stripped 7 bases from V and 5 bases from J, with 9 bases between. The CDR3 has 12 amino acids. Germline V gene data show CDR1 as MDHEN and CDR2 as SYDVKM. The DNA of the CDR3 is TGTGCCAGCACCGAAAGGGACAATGAGCAGTTCTTC. This translates into CASTERDNEQFF.

This chain connects TRBV7-9 to TRBJ2-3; D gene ambiguous. CDR1 SEHNR and CDR2 FQNEAQ come from the germline V gene (reference sequence). V gave up 7 bases and J gave up 2 bases, with 10 bases separating them. The CDR3 is 13 amino acids. The CDR3 is CASTDWYTDTQYF. As DNA, the CDR3 is TGTGCCAGCACCGACTGGTACACAGATACGCAGTATTTT.